The 5 T cell receptor beta chains below were found in one sample sequenced in a study of T cell changes during pregnancy in multiple sclerosis. The method was immunoSEQ multiplex PCR; TCRdb's version includes in-frame clones alone and lacks a portion of them. The sample records approximately 88,000 clones, 90% to 95% being singletons. The source was peripheral blood, collected in the third trimester of pregnancy. The receptors derive from a female donor with multiple sclerosis, enrolled in a pregnancy study.

This CDR3 is CASSLGAIAGGNNEQFF. CDR3 DNA sequence: TGTGCCAGCAGCTTAGGCGCGATAGCGGGAGGCAACAATGAGCAGTTCTTC. The chain combines TRBV11-3 with TRBJ2-1; 10 bases are a match to TRBD2. The V gene end was trimmed by 1 base and the J gene end by 5 bases; junction bases not matched to a gene: 8. The germline V gene encodes CDR1 SGHNT and CDR2 YENEEA. There are 17 residues in the CDR3.

The chain links TRBV4-2 to TRBJ2-7; 10 bases match TRBD2. CDR1 is LGHNA and CDR2 is YNFKEQ in the germline V gene. The CDR3 spans 15 residues. V shed 1 base and J 4 bases; nucleotides not matched to a gene: 4. In DNA, the CDR3 is TGTGCCAGCAGCCAAGGGACTAGCGGTCAATACGAGCAGTACTTC. Residues: CASSQGTSGQYEQYF.

The chain is built from TRBV5-6 and TRBJ1-1; TRBD1 might be the D (5 bases). Trimming cost V 4 bases and J 0 bases, with 13 bases left between them. Germline V gives CDR1 SGHDT, CDR2 YYEEEE. This CDR3 region has 15 residues. The CDR3 nucleotides read TGTGCCAGCAGCCCTCCCAGGGCCATGAACACTGAAGCTTTCTTT. Its translation: CASSPPRAMNTEAFF.

The chain has TRBV19 and TRBJ2-5; tentatively, D is TRBD1 (6 bases). The germline CDR1 and CDR2 sequences are LNHDA and SQIVND (reference sequence). This CDR3 comprises 14 residues. Trimming took off 5 bases at V and 4 bases at J, with 14 bases between the two ends. Here the CDR3 reads CASSLIGTPETQYF. The DNA for the CDR3 is TGTGCCAGTAGTTTAATCGGGACACCAGAGACCCAGTACTTC. The full variable domain, its missing parts supplied by reference TRBV19 and TRBJ2-5, is DGGITQSPKYLFRKEGQNVTLSCEQNLNHDAMYWYRQDPGQGLRLIYYSQIVNDFQKGDIAEGYSVSREKKESFPLTVTSAQKNPTAFYLCASSLIGTPETQYFGPGTRLLVL.

The chain joins TRBV5-8 to TRBJ1-5; 8 nucleotides align to TRBD1. The V and J ends lost 4 bases and 9 bases, in that order; junction bases with no gene match: 3. CDR1 and CDR2 from the germline V gene are SGHTS and YDEGEE. This CDR3 contains 12 residues. CDR3 sequence: CASSDTGGPQHF. The CDR3 DNA sequence: TGTGCCAGCAGCGACACAGGGGGGCCCCAGCATTTT.